Listed here is a single T cell receptor (beta chain). The sample originates from a study of blood T cell repertoires in COVID-19. Study in general: The United States, Italy and Spain were the sources of the acute and convalescent COVID-19 samples. In each case, the material was cDNA or gDNA derived from T cells, B-cell-depleted T cells, or PBMCs.

Authors' processing steps: Estimates of nucleated cell counts were drawn from the amplification of reference gene primers. The data were produced by immunoSEQ multiplex PCR, yet TCRdb's version contains in-frame clones alone and is incomplete. D and trimming come from the DNA, and the V and J calls and clone size come from that table. In the table there are some 380,000 clones, approximately 89% of which are singletons. Recruits, aged 18 to 89 years, lived in 25 or so US areas. Germline V CDR1 and CDR2: MGHRA, YSYEKL. This CDR3 has 17 amino acids. Trimming shortened V by 0 bases and J by 3 bases, and 17 bases separated the two germline ends.

The sequencing input was PBMCs or T cells enriched from blood (not recorded which). The gene calls are TRBV4-1 and TRBJ2-5; tentative D call: TRBD1 (6 bases). The TCR comes from a man in his thirties or forties who had recovered from COVID-19. The CDR3 spells CASSQELGLRTEETQYF. As DNA, the CDR3 is TGCGCCAGCAGCCAAGAATTAGGTCTTAGGACAGAAGAGACCCAGTACTTC.